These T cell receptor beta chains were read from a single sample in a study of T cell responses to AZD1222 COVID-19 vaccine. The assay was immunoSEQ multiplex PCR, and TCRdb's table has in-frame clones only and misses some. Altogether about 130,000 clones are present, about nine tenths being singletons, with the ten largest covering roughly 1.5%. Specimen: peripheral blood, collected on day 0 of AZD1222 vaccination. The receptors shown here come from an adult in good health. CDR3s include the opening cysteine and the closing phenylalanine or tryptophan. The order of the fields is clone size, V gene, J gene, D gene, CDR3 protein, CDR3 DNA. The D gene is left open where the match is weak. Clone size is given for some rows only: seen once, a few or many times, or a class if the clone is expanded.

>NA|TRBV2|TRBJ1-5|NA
CASKSDGDGNQPQHF
TGTGCCAGCAAGTCAGATGGTGACGGCAATCAGCCCCAGCATTTT
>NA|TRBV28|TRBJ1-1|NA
CASSLDRYSEAFF
TGTGCCAGCAGCCTTGACAGGTACTCTGAAGCTTTCTTT
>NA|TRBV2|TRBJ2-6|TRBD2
CASRAGTSGGVGSGANVLTF
TGTGCCAGCAGGGCCGGGACTAGCGGGGGGGTCGGCTCTGGGGCCAACGTCCTGACTTTC
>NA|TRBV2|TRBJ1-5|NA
CASSPGQTNQPQHF
TGTGCCAGCAGTCCGGGACAAACCAATCAGCCCCAGCATTTT
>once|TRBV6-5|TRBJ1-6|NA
CASSSGTLHNSPLHF
TGTGCCAGCAGTTCCGGGACACTACATAATTCACCCCTCCACTTT
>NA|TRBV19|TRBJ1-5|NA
CASSPDSNSNQPQHF
TGTGCCAGTAGTCCGGACAGCAATAGCAATCAGCCCCAGCATTTT
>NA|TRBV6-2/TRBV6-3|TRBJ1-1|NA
CASSLYGGPTEAFF
TGTGCCAGCAGCCTATATGGGGGTCCCACTGAAGCTTTCTTT
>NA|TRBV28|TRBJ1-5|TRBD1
CASSLLPGQGSNQPQHF
TGTGCCAGCAGTTTATTGCCGGGACAGGGTAGCAATCAGCCCCAGCATTTT
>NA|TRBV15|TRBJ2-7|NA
CATSREAQGIYEQYF
TGTGCCACCAGCAGAGAGGCACAGGGAATCTACGAGCAGTACTTC
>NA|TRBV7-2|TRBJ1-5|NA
CASSLEAIKNQPQHF
TGTGCCAGCAGCTTAGAGGCCATCAAAAATCAGCCCCAGCATTTT
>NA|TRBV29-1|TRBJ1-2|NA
CSTGPPNYGYTF
TGCAGCACGGGACCGCCTAACTATGGCTACACCTTC
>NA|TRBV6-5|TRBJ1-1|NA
CASTISNTEAFF
TGTGCCAGCACCATCAGTAACACTGAAGCTTTCTTT
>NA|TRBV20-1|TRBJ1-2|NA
CSARDFYGYTF
TGCAGTGCTAGAGATTTCTATGGCTACACCTTC
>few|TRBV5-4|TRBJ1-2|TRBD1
CASSVDRGNYGYTF
TGTGCCAGCAGCGTGGACAGGGGTAACTATGGCTACACCTTC
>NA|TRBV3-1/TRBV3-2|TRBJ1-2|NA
CASSPFGRDGYTF
TGTGCCAGCAGCCCCTTCGGGAGGGACGGCTACACCTTC
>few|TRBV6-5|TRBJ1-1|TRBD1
CATKDRSIMNTEAFF
TGTGCCACCAAGGACAGGTCAATCATGAACACTGAAGCTTTCTTT
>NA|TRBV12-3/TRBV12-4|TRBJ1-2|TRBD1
CASSLGQGGGYTF
TGTGCCAGCAGTTTAGGACAGGGTGGTGGCTACACCTTC
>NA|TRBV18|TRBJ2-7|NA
CASSPPWDGTYEQYF
TGTGCCAGCTCACCACCCTGGGACGGGACCTACGAGCAGTACTTC
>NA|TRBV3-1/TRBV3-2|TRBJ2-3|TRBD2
CASSLGTITDTQYF
TGTGCCAGCAGCCTTGGGACTATCACAGATACGCAGTATTTT
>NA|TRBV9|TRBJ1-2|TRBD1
CASRAGTGWDYGYTF
TGTGCCAGCAGGGCTGGGACAGGGTGGGACTATGGCTACACCTTC
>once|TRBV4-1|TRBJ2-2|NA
CASSLRPGVEGRSGELFF
TGCGCCAGCAGCCTACGCCCTGGGGTCGAGGGGCGAAGCGGGGAGCTGTTTTTT
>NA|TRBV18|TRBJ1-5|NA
CASSPGGTYNQPQHF
TGTGCCAGCTCACCAGGGGGCACCTACAATCAGCCCCAGCATTTT
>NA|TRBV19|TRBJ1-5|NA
CASSIVRDQNQPQHF
TGTGCCAGTAGTATAGTCAGGGACCAGAATCAGCCCCAGCATTTT
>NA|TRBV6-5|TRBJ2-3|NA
CASSYGWRGGRDTQYF
TGTGCCAGCAGTTACGGTTGGAGGGGGGGTAGAGATACGCAGTATTTT
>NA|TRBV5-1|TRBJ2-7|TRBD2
CASRPRLAGLKERIYEQYF
TGCGCCAGCAGGCCGAGGTTAGCGGGGCTTAAAGAACGTATCTACGAGCAGTACTTC
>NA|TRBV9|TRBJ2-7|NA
CASSVSWRDYEQYF
TGTGCCAGCAGCGTAAGTTGGAGAGATTACGAGCAGTACTTC
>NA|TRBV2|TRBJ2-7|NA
CASTRGGTGEQYF
TGTGCCAGCACTCGAGGGGGGACCGGCGAGCAGTACTTC
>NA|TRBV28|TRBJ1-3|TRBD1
CASSVTGGLGNTIYF
TGTGCCAGCAGTGTCACAGGGGGCCTGGGAAACACCATATATTTT
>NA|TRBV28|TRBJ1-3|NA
CASNEVRGSGNTIYF
TGTGCCAGCAACGAAGTGCGGGGATCTGGAAACACCATATATTTT
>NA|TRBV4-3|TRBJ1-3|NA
CASSQERAEENTIYF
TGCGCCAGCAGCCAAGAAAGGGCGGAGGAAAACACCATATATTTT
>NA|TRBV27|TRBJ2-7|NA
CASRGGGSEQYF
TGTGCCAGCAGAGGAGGGGGTAGCGAGCAGTACTTC
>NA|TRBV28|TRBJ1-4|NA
CASSPQSGVGTTNEKLFF
TGTGCCAGCAGTCCGCAGAGCGGGGTGGGCACAACTAATGAAAAACTGTTTTTT
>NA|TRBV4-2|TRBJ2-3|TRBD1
CASSQATGTGMTDTQYF
TGTGCCAGCAGCCAAGCAACCGGGACAGGGATGACAGATACGCAGTATTTT
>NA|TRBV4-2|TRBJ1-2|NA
CASSQERGGYGYTF
TGTGCCAGCAGCCAAGAGAGGGGAGGCTATGGCTACACCTTC
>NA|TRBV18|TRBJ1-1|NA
CASSPQGLGTEAFF
TGTGCCAGCTCACCACAGGGTTTAGGCACTGAAGCTTTCTTT
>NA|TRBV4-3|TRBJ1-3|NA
CASSQDQPSSGNTIYF
TGCGCCAGCAGCCAAGATCAGCCTTCCTCTGGAAACACCATATATTTT
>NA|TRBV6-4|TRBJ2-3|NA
CASSDIEGNTQYF
TGTGCCAGCAGTGACATAGAGGGGAATACGCAGTATTTT
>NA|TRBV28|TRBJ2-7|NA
CASRSAGIAYEQYF
TGTGCCAGCAGATCCGCAGGGATTGCCTACGAGCAGTACTTC
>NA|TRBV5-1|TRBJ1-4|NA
CASSLGGKSNEKLFF
TGCGCCAGCAGCCTGGGGGGCAAGTCTAATGAAAAACTGTTTTTT
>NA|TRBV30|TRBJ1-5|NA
CAWSFDYNQPQHF
TGTGCCTGGAGTTTTGACTACAATCAGCCCCAGCATTTT
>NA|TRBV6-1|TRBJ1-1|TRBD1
CASSALPGQGMSTEAFF
TGTGCCAGCAGTGCCCTCCCGGGACAGGGGATGAGCACTGAAGCTTTCTTT
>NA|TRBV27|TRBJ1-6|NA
CASRTSPGSKNSPLHF
TGTGCCAGCAGAACCTCGCCCGGGTCGAAAAATTCACCCCTCCACTTT
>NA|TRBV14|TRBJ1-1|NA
CASSQERLQGTDTEAFF
TGTGCCAGCAGCCAAGAAAGGTTACAGGGTACGGACACTGAAGCTTTCTTT
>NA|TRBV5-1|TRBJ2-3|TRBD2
CASSLALAGGTDTQYF
TGCGCCAGCAGCTTGGCGCTAGCGGGGGGCACAGATACGCAGTATTTT
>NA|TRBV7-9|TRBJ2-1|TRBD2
CASSPHIAGGIYNEQFF
TGTGCCAGCAGCCCTCACATAGCGGGGGGTATTTACAATGAGCAGTTCTTC
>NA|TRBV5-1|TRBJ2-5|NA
CASSLGTVQETQYF
TGCGCCAGCAGCTTGGGGACAGTCCAAGAGACCCAGTACTTC
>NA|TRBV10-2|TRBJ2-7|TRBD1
CASRGADRGYEQYF
TGCGCCAGCAGGGGGGCGGACAGGGGGTACGAGCAGTACTTC
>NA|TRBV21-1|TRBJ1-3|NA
CASSKVGDRFPSGNTIYF
TGTGCCAGCAGCAAAGTGGGGGACAGATTTCCCTCTGGAAACACCATATATTTT
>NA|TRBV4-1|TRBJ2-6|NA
CASSQARHSGANVLTF
TGCGCCAGCAGCCAAGCTCGACACTCTGGGGCCAACGTCCTGACTTTC
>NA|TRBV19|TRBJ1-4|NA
CASRDPGDPNEKLFF
TGTGCCAGTAGGGACCCTGGGGACCCGAATGAAAAACTGTTTTTT
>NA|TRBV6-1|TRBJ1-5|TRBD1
CASSEREGAELYSNQPQHF
TGTGCCAGCAGTGAAAGGGAGGGGGCCGAACTTTATAGCAATCAGCCCCAGCATTTT
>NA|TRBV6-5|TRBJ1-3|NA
CASGRTPSGNTIYF
TGTGCCAGCGGCAGGACTCCATCTGGAAACACCATATATTTT
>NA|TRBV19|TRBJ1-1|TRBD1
CASSNLDRRTEAFF
TGTGCCAGTAGTAACCTGGACAGGCGCACTGAAGCTTTCTTT